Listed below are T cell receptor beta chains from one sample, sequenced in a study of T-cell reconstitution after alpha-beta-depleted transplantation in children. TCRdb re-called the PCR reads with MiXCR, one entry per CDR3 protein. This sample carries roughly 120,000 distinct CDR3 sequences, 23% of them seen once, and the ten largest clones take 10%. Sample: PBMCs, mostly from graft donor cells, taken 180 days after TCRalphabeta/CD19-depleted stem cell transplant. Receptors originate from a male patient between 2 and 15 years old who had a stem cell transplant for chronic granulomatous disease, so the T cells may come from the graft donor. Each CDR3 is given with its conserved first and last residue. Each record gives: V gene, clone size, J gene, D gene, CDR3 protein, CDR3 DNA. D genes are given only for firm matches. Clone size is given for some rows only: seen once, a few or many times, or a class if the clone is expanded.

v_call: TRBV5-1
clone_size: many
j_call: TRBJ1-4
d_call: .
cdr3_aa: CASSLSAATNEKLFF
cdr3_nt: TGCGCCAGCAGCTTATCTGCTGCAACTAATGAAAAACTGTTTTTT

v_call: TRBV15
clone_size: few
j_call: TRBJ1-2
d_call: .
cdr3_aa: CATRIPGNYGYTF
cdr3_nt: TGTGCCACCAGGATTCCAGGGAACTATGGCTACACCTTC

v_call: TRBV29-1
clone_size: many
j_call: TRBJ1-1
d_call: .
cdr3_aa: CSVEEVSAGVNTEAFF
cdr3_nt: TGCAGCGTTGAAGAAGTCAGTGCCGGAGTGAACACTGAAGCTTTCTTT

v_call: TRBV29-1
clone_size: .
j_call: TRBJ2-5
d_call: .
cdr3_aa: CSVDYSQETQYF
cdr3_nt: TGCAGCGTTGATTACTCGCAAGAGACCCAGTACTTC

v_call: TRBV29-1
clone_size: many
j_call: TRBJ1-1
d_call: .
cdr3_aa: CSVDRGNEAFF
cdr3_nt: TGCAGCGTTGATAGAGGGAACGAAGCTTTCTTT

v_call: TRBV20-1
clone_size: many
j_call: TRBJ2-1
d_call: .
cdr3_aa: CSARVRWSVNEQFF
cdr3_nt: TGCAGTGCTAGAGTAAGATGGAGTGTTAATGAGCAGTTCTTC

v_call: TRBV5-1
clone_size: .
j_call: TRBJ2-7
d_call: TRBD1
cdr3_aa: CASSSITGGEQYF
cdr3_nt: TGCGCCAGCAGCTCGATTACAGGGGGCGAGCAGTACTTC

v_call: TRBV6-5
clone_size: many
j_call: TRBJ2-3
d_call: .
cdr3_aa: CASSYGRRESTDTQYF
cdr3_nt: TGTGCCAGCAGTTACGGACGGCGTGAGAGCACAGATACGCAGTATTTT

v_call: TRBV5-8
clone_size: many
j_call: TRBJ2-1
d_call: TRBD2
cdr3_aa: CASSLLAVSYNEQFF
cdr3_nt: TGTGCCAGCAGCTTGCTAGCGGTATCCTACAATGAGCAGTTCTTC

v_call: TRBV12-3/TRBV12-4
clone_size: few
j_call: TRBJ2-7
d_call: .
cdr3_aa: CASSLGSNSYEQYF
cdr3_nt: TGTGCCAGCAGTTTGGGAAGTAACTCCTACGAGCAGTACTTC

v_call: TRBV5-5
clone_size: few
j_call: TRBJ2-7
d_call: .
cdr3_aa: CASSLGPRDEQYF
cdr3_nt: TGTGCCAGCAGCTTGGGGCCGAGGGACGAGCAGTACTTC

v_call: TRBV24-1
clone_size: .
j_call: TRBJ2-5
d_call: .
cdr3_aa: CATSGPGTSFIHQETQYF
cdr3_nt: TGTGCCACCAGTGGCCCCGGGACAAGTTTCATCCACCAAGAGACCCAGTACTTC

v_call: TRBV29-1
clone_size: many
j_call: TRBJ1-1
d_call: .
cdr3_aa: CSVTDRPNTEAFF
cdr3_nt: TGCAGCGTGACCGACAGGCCGAACACTGAAGCTTTCTTT

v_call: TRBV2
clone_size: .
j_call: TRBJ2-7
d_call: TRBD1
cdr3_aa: CASRTGGGGEQYF
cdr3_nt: TGTGCCAGCAGGACAGGGGGCGGGGGCGAGCAGTACTTC

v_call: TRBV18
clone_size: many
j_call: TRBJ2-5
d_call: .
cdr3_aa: CASSPKQIQETQYF
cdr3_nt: TGTGCCAGCTCACCAAAACAGATCCAAGAGACCCAGTACTTC

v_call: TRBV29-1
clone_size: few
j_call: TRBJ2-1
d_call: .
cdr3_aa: CSASRDGYNEQFF
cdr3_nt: TGCAGCGCCAGCAGGGATGGGTACAATGAGCAGTTCTTC

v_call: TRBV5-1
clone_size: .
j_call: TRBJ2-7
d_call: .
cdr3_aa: CASSLELGLEQYF
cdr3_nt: TGCGCCAGCAGCTTGGAGCTGGGTCTCGAGCAGTACTTC

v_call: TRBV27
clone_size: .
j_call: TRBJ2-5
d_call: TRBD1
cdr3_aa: CASRTGVETQYF
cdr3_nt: TGTGCCAGCAGAACAGGGGTTGAGACCCAGTACTTC

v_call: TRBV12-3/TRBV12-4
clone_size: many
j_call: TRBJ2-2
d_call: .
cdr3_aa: CASSFAGGGELFF
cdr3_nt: TGTGCCAGCAGTTTCGCCGGTGGCGGGGAGCTGTTTTTT

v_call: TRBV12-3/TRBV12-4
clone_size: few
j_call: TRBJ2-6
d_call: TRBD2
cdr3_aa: CASSKTSGAGSGANVLTF
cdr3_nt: TGTGCCAGCAGCAAGACTAGCGGGGCAGGCTCTGGGGCCAACGTCCTGACTTTC

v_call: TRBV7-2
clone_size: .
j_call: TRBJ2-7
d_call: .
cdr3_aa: CASSLVGRSYEQYF
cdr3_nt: TGTGCCAGCAGCTTAGTTGGGAGATCCTACGAGCAGTACTTC

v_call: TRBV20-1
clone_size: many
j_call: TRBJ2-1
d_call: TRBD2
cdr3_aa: CSAKPPLGAGGEQFF
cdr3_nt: TGCAGTGCGAAACCGCCCTTAGGAGCGGGAGGAGAGCAGTTCTTC

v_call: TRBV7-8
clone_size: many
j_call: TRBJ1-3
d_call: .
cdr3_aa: CATFSLSGNTIYF
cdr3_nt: TGTGCCACGTTTAGTCTCTCTGGAAACACCATATATTTT

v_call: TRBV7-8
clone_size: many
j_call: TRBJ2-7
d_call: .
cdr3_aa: CASSSRGTIYEQYF
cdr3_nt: TGTGCCAGCAGTTCACGGGGAACAATCTACGAGCAGTACTTC

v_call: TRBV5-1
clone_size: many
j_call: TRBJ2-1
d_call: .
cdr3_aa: CASSLGGNSHGNEQFF
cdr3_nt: TGCGCCAGCAGCTTGGGGGGGAACTCACACGGGAATGAGCAGTTCTTC

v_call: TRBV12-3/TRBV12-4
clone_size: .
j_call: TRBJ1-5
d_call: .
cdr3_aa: CASSFLGEGQPQHF
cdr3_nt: TGTGCCAGCAGTTTTCTGGGTGAGGGTCAGCCCCAGCATTTT

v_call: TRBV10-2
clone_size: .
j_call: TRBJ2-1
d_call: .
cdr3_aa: CASRLGRDNEQFF
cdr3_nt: TGCGCCAGCAGGCTCGGCAGGGACAATGAGCAGTTCTTC

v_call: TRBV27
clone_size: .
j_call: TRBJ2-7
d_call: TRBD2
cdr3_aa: CASTPRRGLPANEQYF
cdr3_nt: TGTGCCAGCACCCCCAGGAGGGGACTACCTGCCAACGAGCAGTACTTC

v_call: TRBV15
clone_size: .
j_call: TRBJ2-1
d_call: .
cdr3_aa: CATSKRGEQFF
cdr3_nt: TGTGCCACCAGTAAAAGGGGTGAGCAGTTCTTC

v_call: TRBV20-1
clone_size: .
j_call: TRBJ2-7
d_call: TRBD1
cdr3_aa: CSARRDREREQYF
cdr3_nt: TGCAGTGCTCGGCGGGACAGGGAACGGGAGCAGTACTTC

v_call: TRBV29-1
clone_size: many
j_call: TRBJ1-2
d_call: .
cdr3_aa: CSVGWGDSYGYTF
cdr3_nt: TGCAGCGTTGGATGGGGGGACTCCTATGGCTACACCTTC

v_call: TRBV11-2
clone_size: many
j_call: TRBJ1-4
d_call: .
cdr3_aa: CASSSGPGRADVGEKLFF
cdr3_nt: TGTGCCAGCAGCTCCGGACCCGGAAGGGCTGACGTTGGGGAAAAACTGTTTTTT

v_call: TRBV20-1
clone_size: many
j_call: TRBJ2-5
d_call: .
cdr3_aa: CSAPHILIQETQYF
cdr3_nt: TGCAGTGCTCCCCATATCCTCATCCAAGAGACCCAGTACTTC

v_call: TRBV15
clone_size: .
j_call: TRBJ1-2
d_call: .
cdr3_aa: CATSRVGTASYGYTF
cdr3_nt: TGTGCCACCAGCAGAGTTGGAACAGCTAGCTATGGCTACACCTTC

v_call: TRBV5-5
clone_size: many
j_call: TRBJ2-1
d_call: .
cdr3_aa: CASSLVMGNEQFF
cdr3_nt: TGTGCCAGCAGCTTGGTCATGGGGAATGAGCAGTTCTTC

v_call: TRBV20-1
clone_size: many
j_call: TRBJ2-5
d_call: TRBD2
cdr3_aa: CSAPNSGRPQETQYF
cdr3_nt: TGCAGTGCACCAAATAGCGGGAGGCCCCAAGAGACCCAGTACTTC

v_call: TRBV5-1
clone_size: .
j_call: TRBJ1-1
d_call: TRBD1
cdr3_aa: CASSSTGGVTEAFF
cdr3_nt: TGCGCCAGCAGCTCGACAGGGGGGGTCACTGAAGCTTTCTTT

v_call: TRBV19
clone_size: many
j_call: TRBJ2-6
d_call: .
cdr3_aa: CASSSTGLANVLTF
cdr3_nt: TGTGCCAGTAGTTCCACAGGCCTGGCCAACGTCCTGACTTTC

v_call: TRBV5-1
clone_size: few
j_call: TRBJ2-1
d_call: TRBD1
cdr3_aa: CASSSSGQGADNEQFF
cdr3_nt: TGCGCCAGCAGCTCCTCCGGACAGGGGGCGGACAATGAGCAGTTCTTC

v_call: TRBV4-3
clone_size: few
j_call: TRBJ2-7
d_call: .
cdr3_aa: CASSQDRRSSIYEQYF
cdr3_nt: TGCGCCAGCAGCCAAGACCGAAGATCCTCGATCTACGAGCAGTACTTC

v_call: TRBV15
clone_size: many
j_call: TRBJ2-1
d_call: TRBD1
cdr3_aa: CATSRDRTGRYNEQFF
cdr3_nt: TGTGCCACCAGCAGAGATAGGACAGGGAGATACAATGAGCAGTTCTTC

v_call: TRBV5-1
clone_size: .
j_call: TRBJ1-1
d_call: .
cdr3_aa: CASSPIVSAGTEAFF
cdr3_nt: TGCGCCAGCAGCCCGATCGTATCGGCCGGAACTGAAGCTTTCTTT

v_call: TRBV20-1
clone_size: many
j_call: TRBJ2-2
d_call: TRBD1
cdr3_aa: CSATDRGSGELFF
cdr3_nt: TGCAGTGCTACGGACAGGGGCTCCGGGGAGCTGTTTTTT

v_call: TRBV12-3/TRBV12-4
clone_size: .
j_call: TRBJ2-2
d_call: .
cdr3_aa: CASSRDLGWELFF
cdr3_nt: TGTGCCAGCAGCCGTGATCTAGGATGGGAGCTGTTTTTT

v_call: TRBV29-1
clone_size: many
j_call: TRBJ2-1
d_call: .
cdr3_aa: CSVGAYLNEQFF
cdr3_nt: TGCAGCGTTGGGGCGTACCTCAATGAGCAGTTCTTC

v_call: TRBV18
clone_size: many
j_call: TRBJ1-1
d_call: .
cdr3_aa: CASSPGTFLNTEAFF
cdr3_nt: TGTGCCAGCTCACCCGGGACGTTCCTGAACACTGAAGCTTTCTTT

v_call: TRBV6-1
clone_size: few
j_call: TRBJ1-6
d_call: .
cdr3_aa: CASSETGYNSPLHF
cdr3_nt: TGTGCCAGCAGTGAGACAGGTTATAATTCACCCCTCCACTTT

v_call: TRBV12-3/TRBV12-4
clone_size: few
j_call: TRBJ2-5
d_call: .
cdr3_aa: CASSNQHLYQETQYF
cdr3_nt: TGTGCCAGCAGCAACCAACATCTGTACCAAGAGACCCAGTACTTC

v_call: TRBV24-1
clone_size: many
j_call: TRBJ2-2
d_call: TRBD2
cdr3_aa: CATLDGTKNTGELFF
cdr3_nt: TGTGCCACCCTTGACGGGACTAAGAACACCGGGGAGCTGTTTTTT

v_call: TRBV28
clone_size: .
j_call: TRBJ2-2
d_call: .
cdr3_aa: CASSFGGELFF
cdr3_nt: TGTGCCAGCAGTTTCGGCGGGGAGCTGTTTTTT

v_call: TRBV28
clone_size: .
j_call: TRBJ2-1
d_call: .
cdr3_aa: CASSQWRAGNEQFF
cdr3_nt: TGTGCCAGCAGTCAGTGGAGGGCGGGCAATGAGCAGTTCTTC

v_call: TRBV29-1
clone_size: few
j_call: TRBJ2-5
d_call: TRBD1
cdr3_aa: CSAGQGIETQYF
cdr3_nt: TGCAGCGCCGGACAGGGAATAGAGACCCAGTACTTC